These 9 T cell receptor beta chains were sequenced from one sample in a study of cytomegalovirus exposure and HLA in healthy donors. The PCR was carried out with 60 Vbeta primers and 13 Jbeta primers. TCRdb's copy holds only in-frame clones and misses some; the assay was immunoSEQ multiplex PCR. The data contain about 120,000 clones, 75% to 85% of them seen just once; the ten biggest clones take up 1.5% to 2%. Source material: PBMCs. Receptors were obtained from a man between 40 and 49 years old in good health and CMV-seronegative.

The chain links TRBV7-7 to TRBJ2-5, with D possibly being TRBD1 (5 bases). Germline CDR1 is SSHAT and CDR2 is FNYEAQ (reference sequence). V was cut by 1 base and J by 2 bases, with 8 bases left in between. The CDR3 runs to 14 residues. DNA for the CDR3: TGTGCCAGCAGCTTAGAGGGGTGGCAAGAGACCCAGTACTTC. The encoded protein is CASSLEGWQETQYF.

The V call is TRBV19, the J call TRBJ2-7; D might be TRBD2 (6 bases). Trimming stripped 8 bases from V and 2 bases from J, with 13 bases between. CDR3 size: 13 residues. CDR1 is LNHDA and CDR2 is SQIVND in the germline V gene (reference sequence). CDR3 nucleotide sequence: TGTGCCAGTCGCGACGGGAGCACCTACGAGCAGTACTTC. This codes for CASRDGSTYEQYF.

The DNA of the CDR3 is TGTGCCAGCAGCTTGGTGGGAGGGGAGACCCAGTACTTC. As protein: CASSLVGGETQYF. The V and J genes are TRBV7-9 and TRBJ2-5, with 7 positions matching TRBD2. Unmatched junction bases numbered 3, after V lost 3 bases and J lost 5 bases. Per the germline V gene, CDR1 is SEHNR and CDR2 is FQNEAQ (reference sequence). The CDR3 length is 13 residues.

V gene TRBV11-2 combines with J gene TRBJ1-5; D is uncertain. Germline CDR1 is SGHAT and CDR2 is FQNNGV. This CDR3 has 13 residues. The V end was cut by 1 base, the J end by 10 bases, with 11 bases between. The CDR3 sequence is CASSLGPTLPQHF. CDR3 coding DNA: TGTGCCAGCAGCTTAGGCCCAACTTTACCCCAGCATTTT.

V usage is TRBV5-6 and J usage is TRBJ1-1, with D hard to call. There are 15 residues in the CDR3. Germline-derived CDR1 and CDR2 are SGHDT and YYEEEE. V lost 2 bases, J lost 1 base, and 12 bases lay in between. The CDR3 region has the DNA TGTGCCAGCAGCTTTCGGGGAGTGGGGAACACTGAAGCTTTCTTT. It is translated as CASSFRGVGNTEAFF. Looking up the rest from reference TRBV5-6 and TRBJ1-1 gives the full variable domain: DAGVTQSPTHLIKTRGQQVTLRCSPKSGHDTVSWYQQALGQGPQFIFQYYEEEERQRGNFPDRFSGHQFPNYSSELNVNALLLGDSALYLCASSFRGVGNTEAFFGQGTRLTVV.

The genes are TRBV4-3 and TRBJ1-4; D unresolved. This CDR3 region has 15 residues. The V gene lost 4 bases and the J gene lost 0 bases, with 9 bases spanning the gap. Germline-derived CDR1 and CDR2 are LGHNA and YSLEER. CDR3 DNA sequence: TGCGCCAGCAGCCGCAGCGGAGCAACTAATGAAAAACTGTTTTTT. It specifies CASSRSGATNEKLFF.

This sequence joins TRBV19 and TRBJ1-5; 7 bases are shared with TRBD1. V lost 3 bases to trimming and J lost 0 bases; unmatched junction nucleotides: 2. This CDR3 comprises 15 residues. CDR1 LNHDA and CDR2 SQIVND come from the germline V gene (reference sequence). CDR3 DNA sequence: TGTGCCAGTAGTATGGGACAGAGTAGCAATCAGCCCCAGCATTTT. Protein product: CASSMGQSSNQPQHF. The whole variable domain, filled in from reference TRBV19 and TRBJ1-5, reads DGGITQSPKYLFRKEGQNVTLSCEQNLNHDAMYWYRQDPGQGLRLIYYSQIVNDFQKGDIAEGYSVSREKKESFPLTVTSAQKNPTAFYLCASSMGQSSNQPQHFGDGTRLSIL.

Here the CDR3 DNA reads TGTGCCAGCAGCCAAGAGGGACAGGCATTCAATCAGCCCCAGCATTTT. Its translation is CASSQEGQAFNQPQHF. The chain uses TRBV7-8 and TRBJ1-5, with TRBD1 matching over 8 bases. CDR1 is SGHVS and CDR2 is FQNEAQ in the germline V gene. The CDR3 spans 16 residues. The V and J ends lost 5 bases and 3 bases, in that order; junction bases with no gene match: 9.

V and J are TRBV5-1 and TRBJ2-7; TRBD2 matches 11 bases. V gave up 0 bases and J gave up 6 bases; unmatched junction bases: 5. The germline CDR1 and CDR2 sequences are SGHRS and YFSETQ. The CDR3 is 15 amino acids. The CDR3 sequence is CASSLVLAGEGEQYF. CDR3 DNA sequence: TGCGCCAGCAGCTTGGTACTAGCGGGAGAGGGCGAGCAGTACTTC.